This is a list of T cell receptor beta chains from one sample in a study of blood T cell repertoires in COVID-19. Assay: immunoSEQ multiplex PCR; the TCRdb copy retains only in-frame clones and omits some. There are about 150,000 clones in the sample; around three quarters occur only once, and roughly 4.3% lies in the top ten. Specimen: peripheral blood. The receptors come from a man in his sixties with acute or convalescent COVID-19. The CDR3 runs from the conserved cysteine through the conserved F or W. Each record gives: V gene, CDR3 protein.

V gene: TRBV30
CDR3 protein: CAGRDYRSYEQYF

V gene: TRBV18
CDR3 protein: CASSATTGTLETQYF

V gene: TRBV27
CDR3 protein: CASNHKRARGRADYEQYF

V gene: TRBV7-8
CDR3 protein: CASSSGDEQFF

V gene: TRBV15
CDR3 protein: CATSRDGTGTYGYTF

V gene: TRBV7-8
CDR3 protein: CASTPGRFTYEQYF

V gene: TRBV6-6
CDR3 protein: CASSYSTDNEQFF

V gene: TRBV4-1
CDR3 protein: CASSQYRLAVTGELFF

V gene: TRBV10-1
CDR3 protein: CASSRLAGAGELFF

V gene: TRBV11-3
CDR3 protein: CASSLGYGSTDTQYF

V gene: TRBV2
CDR3 protein: CASSDGRAYYEQYF

V gene: TRBV19
CDR3 protein: CASRPTGDGDTQYF

V gene: TRBV10-3
CDR3 protein: CAIREGAQTPLHF

V gene: TRBV5-5
CDR3 protein: CTWGRNQPQHF

V gene: TRBV11-3
CDR3 protein: CASSLGVGYEQYF

V gene: TRBV6-6
CDR3 protein: CASSYTSGSYEQYF

V gene: TRBV5-8
CDR3 protein: CASSLSSANTGELFF

V gene: TRBV5-4
CDR3 protein: CASSFPGTSGYSYNEQFF

V gene: TRBV3-1/TRBV3-2
CDR3 protein: CASSQGQVRGLFF

V gene: TRBV5-6
CDR3 protein: CASSRTGNYEQYF

V gene: TRBV5-1
CDR3 protein: CASSLQQGWGYTF

V gene: TRBV19
CDR3 protein: CASSIGQKGEAFF

V gene: TRBV10-2
CDR3 protein: CASSESGAPGANVLTF

V gene: TRBV4-1
CDR3 protein: CASSQGRGPGNTIYF

V gene: TRBV3-1/TRBV3-2
CDR3 protein: CASSQDTVSYNEQFF

V gene: TRBV24-1
CDR3 protein: CATSDFGGRADSNEQFF

V gene: TRBV5-1
CDR3 protein: CASSLTDSYEQYF

V gene: TRBV3-1/TRBV3-2
CDR3 protein: CASSLNSAVSGRNQYF

V gene: TRBV6-2/TRBV6-3
CDR3 protein: CASSSMGTSGFDTQYF

V gene: TRBV18
CDR3 protein: CASSRGTGASMNTEAFF

V gene: TRBV6-5
CDR3 protein: CASGGEFQPQHF

V gene: TRBV18
CDR3 protein: CASSRGTANTEAFF

V gene: TRBV3-1/TRBV3-2
CDR3 protein: CASSGLAGGGTYEQYF

V gene: TRBV27
CDR3 protein: CASNLAGSSEETQYF

V gene: TRBV30
CDR3 protein: CAWSPGQGTDTQYF

V gene: TRBV7-2
CDR3 protein: CASSPGQVRGGTQYF

V gene: TRBV28
CDR3 protein: CASSLPFGQTEGGYTF

V gene: TRBV6-5
CDR3 protein: CASSRLAEAYEQYF

V gene: TRBV5-1
CDR3 protein: CASRGGNPGQFYEQYF

V gene: TRBV5-6
CDR3 protein: CASSFRVGTDTQYF

V gene: TRBV7-9
CDR3 protein: CASSFLPSGTYEQYF

V gene: TRBV18
CDR3 protein: CASSPMGSGSTDTQYF

V gene: TRBV4-2
CDR3 protein: CASSPKSSALQETQYF

V gene: TRBV11-3
CDR3 protein: CASSPMGASYEQYF

V gene: TRBV3-1/TRBV3-2
CDR3 protein: CASSLGSDNGYTF

V gene: TRBV6-5
CDR3 protein: CASSPQTGPLGF

V gene: TRBV4-1
CDR3 protein: CASSHTLSGTRDEQFF

V gene: TRBV11-2
CDR3 protein: CASSLGLASYNEQFF

V gene: TRBV3-1/TRBV3-2
CDR3 protein: CASSPGDYEQYF

V gene: TRBV2
CDR3 protein: CASRSRDSRLINQPQHF

V gene: TRBV29-1
CDR3 protein: CTDRGRQGRYEQYF

V gene: TRBV18
CDR3 protein: CASSADRATNTEAFF

V gene: TRBV28
CDR3 protein: CASSVTRPSYEQYF

V gene: TRBV4-2
CDR3 protein: CASSWGVAGEETQYF

V gene: TRBV5-6
CDR3 protein: CASIMGGETEAFF